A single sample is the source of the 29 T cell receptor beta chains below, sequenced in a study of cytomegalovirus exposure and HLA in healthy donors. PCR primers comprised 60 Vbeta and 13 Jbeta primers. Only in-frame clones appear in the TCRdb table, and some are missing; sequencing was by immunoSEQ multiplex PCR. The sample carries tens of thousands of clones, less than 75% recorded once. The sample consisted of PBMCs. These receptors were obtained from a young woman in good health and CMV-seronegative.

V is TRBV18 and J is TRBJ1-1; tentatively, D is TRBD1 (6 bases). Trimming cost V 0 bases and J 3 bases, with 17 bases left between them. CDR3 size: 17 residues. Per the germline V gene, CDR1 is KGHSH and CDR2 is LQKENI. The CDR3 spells CASSPPTGGGPDTEAFF. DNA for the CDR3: TGTGCCAGCTCACCACCGACGGGGGGCGGGCCGGACACTGAAGCTTTCTTT.

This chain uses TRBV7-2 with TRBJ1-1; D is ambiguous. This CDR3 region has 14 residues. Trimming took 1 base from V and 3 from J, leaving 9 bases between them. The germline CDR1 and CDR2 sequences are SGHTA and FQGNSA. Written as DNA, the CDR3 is TGTGCCAGCAGCTTAGATCGGACTTACACTGAAGCTTTCTTT. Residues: CASSLDRTYTEAFF.

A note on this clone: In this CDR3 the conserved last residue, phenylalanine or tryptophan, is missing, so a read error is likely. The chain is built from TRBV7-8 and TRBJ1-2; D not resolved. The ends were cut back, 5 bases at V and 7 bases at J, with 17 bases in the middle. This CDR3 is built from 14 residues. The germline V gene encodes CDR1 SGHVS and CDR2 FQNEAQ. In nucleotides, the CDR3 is TGTGCCAGCAGCAACGCCAACGGGGTCTCTGGCTACACCGTC. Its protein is CASSNANGVSGYTV.

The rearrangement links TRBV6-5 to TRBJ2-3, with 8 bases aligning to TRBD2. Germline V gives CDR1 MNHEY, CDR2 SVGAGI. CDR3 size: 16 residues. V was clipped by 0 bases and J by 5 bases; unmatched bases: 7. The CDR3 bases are TGTGCCAGCAGTTACTCGGGACTAGTCCTGGGAGATACGCAGTATTTT. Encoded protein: CASSYSGLVLGDTQYF.

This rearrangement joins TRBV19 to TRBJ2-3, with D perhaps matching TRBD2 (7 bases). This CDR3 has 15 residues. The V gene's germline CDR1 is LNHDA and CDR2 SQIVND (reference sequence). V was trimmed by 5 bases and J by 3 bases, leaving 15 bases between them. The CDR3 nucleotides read TGTGCCAGTAGTTTACCGGGGGGCGGGACAGATACGCAGTATTTT. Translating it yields CASSLPGGGTDTQYF.

This CDR3 is CASNIFTSGELFF. The CDR3, as DNA: TGTGCCAGCAATATATTTACTTCCGGGGAGCTGTTTTTT. This chain joins TRBV2 and TRBJ2-2; the D is unclear. V was clipped by 7 bases and J by 6 bases, with 12 bases between them. The CDR3 covers 13 residues. Germline V gene lookup returns CDR1 SNHLY and CDR2 FYNNEI.

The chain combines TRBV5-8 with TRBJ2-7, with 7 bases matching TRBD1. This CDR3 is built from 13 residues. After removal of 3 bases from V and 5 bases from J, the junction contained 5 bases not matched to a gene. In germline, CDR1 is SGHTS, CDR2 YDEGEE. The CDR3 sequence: CASSSGQINEQYF. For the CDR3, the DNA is TGTGCCAGCAGCTCGGGACAGATCAACGAGCAGTACTTC.

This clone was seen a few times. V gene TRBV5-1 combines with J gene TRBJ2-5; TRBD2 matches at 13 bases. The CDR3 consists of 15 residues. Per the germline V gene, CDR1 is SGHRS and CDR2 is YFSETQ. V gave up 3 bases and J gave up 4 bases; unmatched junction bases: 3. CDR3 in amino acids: CASSSLAGGPETQYF. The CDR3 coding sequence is TGCGCCAGCAGCTCACTAGCGGGGGGGCCAGAGACCCAGTACTTC.

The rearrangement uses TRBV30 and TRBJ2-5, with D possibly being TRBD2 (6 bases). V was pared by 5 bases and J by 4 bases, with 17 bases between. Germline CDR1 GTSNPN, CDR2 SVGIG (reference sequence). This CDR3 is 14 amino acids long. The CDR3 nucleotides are TGTGCCTGGCAACCCATGGGGGGTGGAGAGACCCAGTACTTC. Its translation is CAWQPMGGGETQYF.

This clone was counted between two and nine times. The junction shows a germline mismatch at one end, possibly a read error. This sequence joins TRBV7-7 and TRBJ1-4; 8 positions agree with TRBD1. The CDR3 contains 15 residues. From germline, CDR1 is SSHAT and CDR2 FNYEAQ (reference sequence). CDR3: CASSLRQGLNEKLFF. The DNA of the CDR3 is TGTGCTAGCAGCTTAAGACAGGGGCTTAATGAAAAACTGTTTTTT.

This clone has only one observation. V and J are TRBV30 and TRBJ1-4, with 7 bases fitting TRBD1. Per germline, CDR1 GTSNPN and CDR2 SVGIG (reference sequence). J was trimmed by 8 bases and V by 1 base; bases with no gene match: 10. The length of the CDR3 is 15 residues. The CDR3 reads CAWSGGQGVGEKLFF. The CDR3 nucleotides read TGTGCCTGGAGTGGGGGGCAGGGGGTAGGAGAAAAACTGTTTTTT.

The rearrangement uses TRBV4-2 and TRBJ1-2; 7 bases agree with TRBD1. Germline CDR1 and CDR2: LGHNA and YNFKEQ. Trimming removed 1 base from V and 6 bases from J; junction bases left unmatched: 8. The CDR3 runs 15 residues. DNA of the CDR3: TGTGCCAGCAGCCAAGTCGCTGAAGGGGGCCATGGCTACACCTTC. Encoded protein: CASSQVAEGGHGYTF.

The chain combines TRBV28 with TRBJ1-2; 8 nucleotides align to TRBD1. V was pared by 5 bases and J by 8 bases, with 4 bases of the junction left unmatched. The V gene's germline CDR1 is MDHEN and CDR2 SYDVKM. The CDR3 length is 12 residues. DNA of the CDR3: TGTGCCAGCAGTCAGGGGGCGCGGGGCTACACCTTC. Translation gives CASSQGARGYTF.

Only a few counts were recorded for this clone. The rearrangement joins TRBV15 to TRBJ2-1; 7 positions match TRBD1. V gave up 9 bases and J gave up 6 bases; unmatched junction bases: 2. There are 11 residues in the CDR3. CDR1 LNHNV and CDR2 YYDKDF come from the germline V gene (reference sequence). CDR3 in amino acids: CATWDSNEQFF. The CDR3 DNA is TGTGCCACGTGGGACAGCAATGAGCAGTTCTTC.

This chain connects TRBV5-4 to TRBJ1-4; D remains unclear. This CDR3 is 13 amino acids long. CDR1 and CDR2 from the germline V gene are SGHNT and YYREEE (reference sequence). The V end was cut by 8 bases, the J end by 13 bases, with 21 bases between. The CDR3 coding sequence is TGTGCCAGAAGCGATTTGACGGGAGATTTACTGTTTTTT. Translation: CARSDLTGDLLFF.

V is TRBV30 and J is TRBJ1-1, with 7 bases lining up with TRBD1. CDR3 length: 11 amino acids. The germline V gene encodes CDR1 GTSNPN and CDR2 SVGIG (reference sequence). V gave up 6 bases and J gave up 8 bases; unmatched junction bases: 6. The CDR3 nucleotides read TGTGCCTGCTCCGAGGGACAGGAAGCTTTCTTT. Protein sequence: CACSEGQEAFF.

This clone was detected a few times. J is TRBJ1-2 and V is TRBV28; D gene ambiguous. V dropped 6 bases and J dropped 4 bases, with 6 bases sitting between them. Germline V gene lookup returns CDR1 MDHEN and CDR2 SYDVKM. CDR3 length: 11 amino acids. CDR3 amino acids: CASSHSYGYTF. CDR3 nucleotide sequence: TGTGCCAGCAGCCACAGCTATGGCTACACCTTC.

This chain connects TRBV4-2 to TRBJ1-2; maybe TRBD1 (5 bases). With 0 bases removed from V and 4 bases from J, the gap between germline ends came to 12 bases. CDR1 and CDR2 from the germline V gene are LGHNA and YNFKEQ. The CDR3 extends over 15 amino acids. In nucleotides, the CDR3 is TGTGCCAGCAGCCAAGATCCCAGGGTTACCTATGGCTACACCTTC. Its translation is CASSQDPRVTYGYTF.

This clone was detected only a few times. This CDR3 reads CASSLTLDSNQPQHF. The CDR3 DNA sequence: TGTGCCAGCAGCCTTACACTAGATAGCAATCAGCCCCAGCATTTT. V usage is TRBV7-6 and J usage is TRBJ1-5; the D is unclear. This CDR3 is built from 15 residues. Per the germline V gene, CDR1 is SGHVS and CDR2 is FNYEAQ. V lost 5 bases and J lost 0, with 11 bases in between.

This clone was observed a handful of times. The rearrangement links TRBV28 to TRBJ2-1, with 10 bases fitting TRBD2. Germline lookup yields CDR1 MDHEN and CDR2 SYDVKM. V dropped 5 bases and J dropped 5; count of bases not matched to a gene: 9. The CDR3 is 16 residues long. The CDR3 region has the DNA TGTGCCAGCAGTCCATTAGCGGGGGGCAAGGACAATGAGCAGTTCTTC. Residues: CASSPLAGGKDNEQFF.

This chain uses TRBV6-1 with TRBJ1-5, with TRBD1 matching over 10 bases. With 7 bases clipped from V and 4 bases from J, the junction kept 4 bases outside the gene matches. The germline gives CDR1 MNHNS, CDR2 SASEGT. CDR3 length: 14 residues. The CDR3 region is CASTRDRGNQPQHF. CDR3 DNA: TGTGCCAGCACCCGGGACAGGGGTAATCAGCCCCAGCATTTT.

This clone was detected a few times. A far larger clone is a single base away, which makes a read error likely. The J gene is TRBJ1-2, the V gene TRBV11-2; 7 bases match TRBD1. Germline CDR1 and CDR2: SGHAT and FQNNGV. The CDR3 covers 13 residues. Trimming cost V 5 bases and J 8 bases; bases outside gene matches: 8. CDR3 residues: CASSMTGYRGYTF. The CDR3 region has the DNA TGTGCCAGCAGCATGACAGGGTATCGAGGCTACACCTTC.

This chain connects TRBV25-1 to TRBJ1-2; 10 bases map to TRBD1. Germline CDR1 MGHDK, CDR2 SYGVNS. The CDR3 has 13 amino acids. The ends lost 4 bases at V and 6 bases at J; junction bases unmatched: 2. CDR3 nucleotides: TGTGCCAGCAGTGTGGGACAGGGGCATGGCTACACCTTC. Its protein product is CASSVGQGHGYTF.

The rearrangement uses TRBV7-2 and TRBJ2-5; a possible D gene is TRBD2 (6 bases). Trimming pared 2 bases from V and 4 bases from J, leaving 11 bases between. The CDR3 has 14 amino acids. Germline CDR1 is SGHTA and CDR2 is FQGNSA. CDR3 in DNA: TGTGCCAGCAGCTTAATGATCGGGGGAGAGACCCAGTACTTC. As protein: CASSLMIGGETQYF.

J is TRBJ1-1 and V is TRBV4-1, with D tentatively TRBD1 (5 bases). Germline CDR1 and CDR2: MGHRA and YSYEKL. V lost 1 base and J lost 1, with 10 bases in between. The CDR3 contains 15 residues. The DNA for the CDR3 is TGCGCCAGCAGCCAAGGGACACGGAAGAACACTGAAGCTTTCTTT. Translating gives CASSQGTRKNTEAFF.

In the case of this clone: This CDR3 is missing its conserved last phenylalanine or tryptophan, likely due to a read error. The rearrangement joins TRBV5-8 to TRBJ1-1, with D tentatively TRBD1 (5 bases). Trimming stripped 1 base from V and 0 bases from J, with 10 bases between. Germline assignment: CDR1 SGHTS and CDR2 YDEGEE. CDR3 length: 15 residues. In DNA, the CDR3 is TGTGCCAGCAGCTTGCTTCAAGGGGTGAACACTGAAGCTTTCGTT. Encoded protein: CASSLLQGVNTEAFV.

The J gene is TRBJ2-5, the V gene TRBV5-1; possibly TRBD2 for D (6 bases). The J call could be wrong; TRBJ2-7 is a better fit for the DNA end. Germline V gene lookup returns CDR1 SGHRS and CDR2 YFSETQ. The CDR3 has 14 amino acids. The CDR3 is CASSLSGERGEQYF. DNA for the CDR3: TGCGCCAGCAGCTTGTCGGGGGAACGGGGCGAGCAGTACTTC.

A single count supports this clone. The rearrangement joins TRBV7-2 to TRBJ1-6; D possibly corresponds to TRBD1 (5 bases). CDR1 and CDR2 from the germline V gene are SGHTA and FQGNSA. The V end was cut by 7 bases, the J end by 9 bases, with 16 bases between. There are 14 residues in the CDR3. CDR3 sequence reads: CASTVQGLGSPLHF. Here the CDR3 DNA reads TGTGCCAGCACCGTCCAGGGTTTAGGTTCACCCCTCCACTTT.

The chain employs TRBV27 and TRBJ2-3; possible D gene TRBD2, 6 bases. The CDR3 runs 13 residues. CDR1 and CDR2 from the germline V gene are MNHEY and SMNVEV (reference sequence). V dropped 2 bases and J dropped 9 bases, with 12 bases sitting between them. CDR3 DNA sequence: TGTGCCAGCAGTTTAGTCGGGACTGCCACGCAGTATTTT. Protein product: CASSLVGTATQYF.